This T cell receptor (beta chain) comes out of a study of vaccination effects on CD4 cells after COVID-19. Viral peptide pool expansion of antigen-specific CD4+ T cells preceded sequencing in the ViraFEST assay. Cells that had been cultured for 10 days were the source of isolated CD4+ T cells. The participants, recipients of two vaccine doses, got either BNT162b2 or mRNA-1273. Each culture well received over 1.5 million PBMC. These cells were then cultured in IMDM with 9 to 10 IU/ml IL-2 and 10 ug/ml peptides. Days 3 and 7 were when half the medium was replaced with IL-2 medium. Sequenced by immunoSEQ multiplex PCR; TCRdb stores in-frame clones only, minus some. Seen here are some 74,000 clones, around 80% observed once, and the top ten hold around 1.3%. As for this clone: Its antigen remains unknown.

This clonotype was sampled from a human donor who received a COVID-19 vaccine. The sample in question was CD4+ T cells from PBMCs cultured with HCoV-229E spike peptides, obtained after COVID-19 vaccination.

The CDR3 DNA is TGCAGCGTGGACCGGGACAGGGACGTCCTCTCCTATAATTCACCCCTCCACTTT. Residues: CSVDRDRDVLSYNSPLHF. The rearrangement links TRBV29-1 to TRBJ1-6; TRBD1 matches 9 bases. The V gene end was trimmed by 6 bases and the J gene end by 0 bases; junction bases not matched to a gene: 12. The CDR3 runs to 18 residues. Germline values: CDR1 SQVTM, CDR2 ANQGSEA. The full variable domain, with the rest looked up from reference TRBV29-1 and TRBJ1-6, is SAVISQKPSRDICQRGTSLTIQCQVDSQVTMMFWYRQQPGQSLTLIATANQGSEATYESGFVIDKFPISRPNLTFSTLTVSNMSPEDSSIYLCSVDRDRDVLSYNSPLHFGNGTRLTVT.